A single sample is the source of the 2 T cell receptor beta chains below, sequenced in a study of Tregs in tolerant kidney transplant recipients. Profiling relied on immunoSEQ multiplex PCR, and the TCRdb table lists in-frame clones only, not all of them. Of nearly 95,000 clones detected, 80% to 95% appear once; the ten largest clones hold 0.35% to 0.55%. Material: CD4+ T cells from blood, obtained before the transplant. These receptors all come from a human donor who received a combined kidney and bone marrow transplant.

The chain uses TRBV6-6 and TRBJ1-5, with a weak D call TRBD1 (6 bases). The CDR3 extends over 12 amino acids. V lost 6 bases, J lost 10 bases, and 13 bases lay in between. Germline V CDR1 and CDR2: MNHNY, SVGAGI (reference sequence). The DNA for the CDR3 is TGTGCCAGCAGGACACAGGGCCAACCCCAGCATTTT. This translates into CASRTQGQPQHF.

V usage is TRBV28 and J usage is TRBJ1-2; TRBD1 agrees at 12 bases. J was trimmed by 2 bases and V by 6 bases; bases with no gene match: 10. The CDR3 sequence is 17 residues long. Germline V gives CDR1 MDHEN, CDR2 SYDVKM. The CDR3 region has the DNA TGTGCCAGCAGCATTTCAACGGGACAGGGGGCAAACTATGGCTACACCTTC. Its translation is CASSISTGQGANYGYTF.